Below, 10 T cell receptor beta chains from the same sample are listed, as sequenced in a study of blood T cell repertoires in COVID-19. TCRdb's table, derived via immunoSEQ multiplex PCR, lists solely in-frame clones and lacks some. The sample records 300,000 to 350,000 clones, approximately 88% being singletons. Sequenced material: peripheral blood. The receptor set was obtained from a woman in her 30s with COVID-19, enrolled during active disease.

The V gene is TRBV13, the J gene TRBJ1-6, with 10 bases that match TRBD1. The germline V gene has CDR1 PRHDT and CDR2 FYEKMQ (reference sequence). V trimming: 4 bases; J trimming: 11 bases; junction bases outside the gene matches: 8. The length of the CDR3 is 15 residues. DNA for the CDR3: TGTGCCAGCAGCTCAACGGGACAGGGGTTTACACCCCTCCACTTT. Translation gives CASSSTGQGFTPLHF.

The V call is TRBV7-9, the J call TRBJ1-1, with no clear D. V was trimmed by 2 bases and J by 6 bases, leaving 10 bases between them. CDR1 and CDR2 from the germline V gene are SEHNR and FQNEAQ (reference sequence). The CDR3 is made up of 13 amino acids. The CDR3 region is CASSLILGAEAFF. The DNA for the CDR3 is TGTGCCAGCAGCTTAATTCTGGGCGCTGAAGCTTTCTTT.

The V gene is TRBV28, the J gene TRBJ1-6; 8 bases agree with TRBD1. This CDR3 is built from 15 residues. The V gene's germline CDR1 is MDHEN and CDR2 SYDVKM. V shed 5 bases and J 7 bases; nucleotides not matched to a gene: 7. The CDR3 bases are TGTGCCAGCAGTAAACAGGGGGGGGGAAATTCACCCCTCCACTTT. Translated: CASSKQGGGNSPLHF.

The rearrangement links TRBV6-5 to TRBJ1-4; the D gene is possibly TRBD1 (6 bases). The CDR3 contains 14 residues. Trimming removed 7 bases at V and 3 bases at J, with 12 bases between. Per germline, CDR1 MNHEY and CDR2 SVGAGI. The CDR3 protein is CASKDSYSNEKLFF. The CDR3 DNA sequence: TGTGCCAGCAAGGACAGCTACTCTAATGAAAAACTGTTTTTT.

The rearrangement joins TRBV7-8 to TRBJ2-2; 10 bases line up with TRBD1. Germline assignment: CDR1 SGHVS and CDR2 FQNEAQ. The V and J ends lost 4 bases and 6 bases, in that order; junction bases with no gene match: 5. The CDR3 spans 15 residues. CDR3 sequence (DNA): TGTGCCAGCAGCTCTGACAGGGGGCGAGCCGGGGAGCTGTTTTTT. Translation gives CASSSDRGRAGELFF.

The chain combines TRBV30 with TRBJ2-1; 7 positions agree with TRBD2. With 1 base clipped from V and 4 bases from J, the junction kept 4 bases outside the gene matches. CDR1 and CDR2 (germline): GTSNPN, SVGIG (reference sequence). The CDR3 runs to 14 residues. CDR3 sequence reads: CAWSAASGYNEQFF. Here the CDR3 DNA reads TGTGCCTGGAGTGCCGCTAGCGGTTACAATGAGCAGTTCTTC.

The CDR3 DNA is TGTGCCAGCAGGGAAAGGACAGCCGAGCAGTACTTC. Translation gives CASRERTAEQYF. The chain recombines TRBV2 with TRBJ2-7; tentatively, D is TRBD1 (6 bases). The V end was cut by 6 bases, the J end by 6 bases, with 12 bases between. Germline V CDR1 and CDR2: SNHLY, FYNNEI. This CDR3 is 12 amino acids long.

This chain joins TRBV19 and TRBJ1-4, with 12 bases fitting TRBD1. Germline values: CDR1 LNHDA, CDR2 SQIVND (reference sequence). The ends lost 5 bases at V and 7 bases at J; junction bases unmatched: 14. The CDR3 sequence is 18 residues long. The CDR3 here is CASSGRRDRGQLVEKLFF. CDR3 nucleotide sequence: TGTGCCAGTAGTGGACGCAGGGACAGGGGGCAATTAGTTGAAAAACTGTTTTTT. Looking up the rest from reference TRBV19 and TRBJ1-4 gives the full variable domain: DGGITQSPKYLFRKEGQNVTLSCEQNLNHDAMYWYRQDPGQGLRLIYYSQIVNDFQKGDIAEGYSVSREKKESFPLTVTSAQKNPTAFYLCASSGRRDRGQLVEKLFFGSGTQLSVL.

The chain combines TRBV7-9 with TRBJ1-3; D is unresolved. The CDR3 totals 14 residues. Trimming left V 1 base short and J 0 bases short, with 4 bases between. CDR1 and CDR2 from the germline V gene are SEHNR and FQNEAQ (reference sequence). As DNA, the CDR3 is TGTGCCAGCAGCTTAGGGAGCTCTGGAAACACCATATATTTT. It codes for CASSLGSSGNTIYF.

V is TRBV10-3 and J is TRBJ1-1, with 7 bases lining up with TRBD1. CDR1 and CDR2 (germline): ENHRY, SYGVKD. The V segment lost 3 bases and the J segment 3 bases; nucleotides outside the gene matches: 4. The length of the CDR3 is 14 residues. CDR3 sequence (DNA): TGTGCCATCAGTGATGGCAGGGGGGACACTGAAGCTTTCTTT. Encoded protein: CAISDGRGDTEAFF.